This is a list of T cell receptor beta chains from one sample in a study of blood T cell repertoires in COVID-19. Profiling relied on immunoSEQ multiplex PCR, and the TCRdb table lists in-frame clones only, not all of them. The sample shows some 360,000 clones, about nine tenths of them seen only once. Sample: PBMCs or T cells enriched from blood (not recorded which). Receptor source: a woman aged 25 to 39 who had been exposed to COVID-19. The CDR3 runs from the conserved cysteine through the conserved F or W. D genes are given only for firm matches. Size is omitted from some rows. Given values are once, few, many or a class for expanded clones.

D,V,J,size,CDR3,DNA
TRBD2,TRBV20-1,TRBJ2-7,NA,CSASIASGLSYEQYF,TGCAGTGCTAGTATTGCTAGCGGTCTCTCCTACGAGCAGTACTTC
NA,TRBV4-2,TRBJ2-5,once,CASSQEAGTQYF,TGTGCCAGCAGCCAAGAGGCGGGGACCCAGTACTTC
NA,TRBV15,TRBJ2-7,once,CATSRDPQGLLLSYEQYF,TGTGCCACCAGCAGAGATCCACAGGGCCTATTACTTTCCTACGAGCAGTACTTC
TRBD1,TRBV14,TRBJ1-1,NA,CASSQVTDRGNTEAFF,TGTGCCAGCAGCCAAGTTACGGACAGGGGGAACACTGAAGCTTTCTTT
TRBD1,TRBV28,TRBJ2-7,NA,CASSPLRDRGYEQYF,TGTGCCAGCAGTCCCCTCCGGGACAGGGGTTACGAGCAGTACTTC
NA,TRBV18,TRBJ2-2,NA,CASSPFPGELFF,TGTGCCAGCTCACCCTTCCCCGGGGAGCTGTTTTTT
TRBD2,TRBV27,TRBJ2-7,NA,CASSLLAGESYEQYF,TGTGCCAGCAGTTTACTAGCGGGAGAGTCCTACGAGCAGTACTTC
NA,TRBV28,TRBJ2-3,NA,CASTQRAAQNTDTQYF,TGTGCCAGCACCCAACGAGCGGCCCAGAACACAGATACGCAGTATTTT
NA,TRBV7-9,TRBJ1-2,NA,CASSLGGVFYGYTF,TGTGCCAGCAGCTTAGGCGGGGTTTTCTATGGCTACACCTTC
NA,TRBV6-5,TRBJ2-2,few,CASSYRSSSTGELFF,TGTGCCAGCAGTTACCGGTCCTCTTCCACCGGGGAGCTGTTTTTT
TRBD2,TRBV9,TRBJ2-7,NA,CASSVDSGSFSNEQYF,TGTGCCAGCAGCGTAGATAGCGGGAGCTTCAGCAACGAGCAGTACTTC
NA,TRBV27,TRBJ2-7,NA,CASSFGGAGYEQYF,TGTGCCAGCAGTTTTGGGGGCGCCGGGTACGAGCAGTACTTC
NA,TRBV19,TRBJ1-6,NA,CASSIFWEDNSPLHF,TGTGCCAGTAGTATTTTTTGGGAGGATAATTCACCCCTCCACTTT
NA,TRBV9,TRBJ1-6,NA,CASSYPNSPLHF,TGTGCCAGCAGCTATCCTAATTCACCCCTCCACTTT
TRBD1,TRBV2,TRBJ2-5,NA,CASSTQGTGSQETQYF,TGTGCCAGCAGCACTCAAGGGACAGGGTCCCAAGAGACCCAGTACTTC
NA,TRBV7-6,TRBJ2-2,NA,CASSTGGTGELFF,TGTGCCAGCAGCACCGGGGGCACCGGGGAGCTGTTTTTT
TRBD1,TRBV6-5,TRBJ1-2,NA,CASTMGQGDYGYTF,TGTGCCAGCACCATGGGACAGGGGGACTATGGCTACACCTTC
TRBD1,TRBV28,TRBJ1-5,once,CASSIPTGGVQPQHF,TGTGCCAGCAGTATACCGACAGGGGGCGTTCAGCCCCAGCATTTT
TRBD2,TRBV3-1/TRBV3-2,TRBJ2-1,NA,CASSPSGVSYNEQFF,TGTGCCAGCAGCCCCAGCGGGGTATCCTACAATGAGCAGTTCTTC
NA,TRBV5-6,TRBJ1-1,NA,CASSFMTEAFF,TGTGCCAGCAGCTTTATGACTGAAGCTTTCTTT
NA,TRBV11-3,TRBJ2-1,few,CASSLGGVEAYNEQFF,TGTGCCAGCAGCTTAGGGGGGGTTGAGGCCTACAATGAGCAGTTCTTC
NA,TRBV27,TRBJ2-5,NA,CASSLMGARAETQYF,TGTGCCAGCAGTTTGATGGGGGCGCGAGCAGAGACCCAGTACTTC
TRBD1,TRBV9,TRBJ1-1,NA,CASSVVTGLEAFF,TGTGCCAGCAGCGTAGTGACAGGGCTTGAAGCTTTCTTT
NA,TRBV19,TRBJ1-5,NA,CASSNPRVARNQPQHF,TGTGCCAGTAGTAACCCCAGGGTAGCCCGGAATCAGCCCCAGCATTTT
TRBD1,TRBV7-9,TRBJ1-1,NA,CASSFPRTGNTEAFF,TGTGCCAGCAGCTTCCCCAGGACAGGGAACACTGAAGCTTTCTTT
TRBD1,TRBV24-1,TRBJ2-3,NA,CATRPMDRFADTQYF,TGTGCCACCAGACCTATGGACAGGTTTGCAGATACGCAGTATTTT
NA,TRBV11-2,TRBJ2-6,NA,CASSLAQGSAGANVLTF,TGTGCCAGCAGCTTAGCACAGGGTTCGGCCGGGGCCAACGTCCTGACTTTC
NA,TRBV14,TRBJ1-4,NA,CASSRSGAEKLFF,TGTGCCAGCAGCCGGTCAGGGGCCGAAAAACTGTTTTTT
TRBD2,TRBV5-1,TRBJ2-1,NA,CASSLVERGPYNEQFF,TGCGCCAGCAGCTTGGTCGAGCGGGGCCCCTACAATGAGCAGTTCTTC
TRBD2,TRBV29-1,TRBJ2-2,few,CSVRTSGTGELFF,TGCAGCGTGCGGACTAGCGGGACCGGGGAGCTGTTTTTT
TRBD2,TRBV10-1,TRBJ2-1,NA,CASSDPGLAGLNEQFF,TGCGCCAGCAGTGATCCTGGACTAGCGGGTTTAAATGAGCAGTTCTTC
TRBD2,TRBV18,TRBJ2-2,NA,CASSPRVSWTSGFANTGELFF,TGTGCCAGCTCACCAAGAGTCTCATGGACTAGCGGATTCGCGAACACCGGGGAGCTGTTTTTT
TRBD1,TRBV7-6,TRBJ1-1,NA,CASSLALGTVNTEAFF,TGTGCCAGCAGCTTAGCGCTGGGGACAGTTAACACTGAAGCTTTCTTT
TRBD1,TRBV3-1/TRBV3-2,TRBJ1-6,NA,CASSHRTGGTYNSPLHF,TGTGCCAGCAGCCATCGGACAGGGGGCACCTATAATTCACCCCTCCACTTT
NA,TRBV6-5,TRBJ1-4,NA,CASSYGGANEKLFF,TGTGCCAGCAGTTACGGGGGGGCTAATGAAAAACTGTTTTTT
NA,TRBV28,TRBJ1-6,once,CASNLGQIYNSPLHF,TGTGCCAGCAACCTCGGACAGATCTATAATTCACCCCTCCACTTT
NA,TRBV7-9,TRBJ1-2,NA,CASSLEEAGYTF,TGTGCCAGCAGCTTAGAAGAAGCTGGCTACACCTTC
NA,TRBV15,TRBJ1-5,once,CATSMWAQGGQPQHF,TGTGCCACCAGCATGTGGGCTCAGGGAGGGCAGCCCCAGCATTTT
NA,TRBV12-5,TRBJ2-7,NA,CATGRGGISYEQYF,TGTGCTACCGGAAGGGGGGGGATCTCCTACGAGCAGTACTTC
NA,TRBV30,TRBJ1-1,NA,CAWNRVGTEAFF,TGTGCCTGGAACAGGGTTGGGACTGAAGCTTTCTTT
TRBD1,TRBV5-1,TRBJ2-3,NA,CASSLAGSSGQHTDTQYF,TGCGCCAGCAGCTTGGCCGGGTCATCGGGACAGCACACAGATACGCAGTATTTT
NA,TRBV9,TRBJ2-3,NA,CASSVDGGTLTDTQYF,TGTGCCAGCAGCGTAGACGGCGGGACGCTCACAGATACGCAGTATTTT
TRBD2,TRBV5-1,TRBJ2-7,NA,CASSGGASGLVSYEQYF,TGCGCCAGCAGCGGGGGGGCTAGCGGGCTGGTCTCCTACGAGCAGTACTTC
TRBD2,TRBV19,TRBJ2-1,NA,CASSYPVLSGANFNEQFF,TGTGCCAGTAGTTATCCAGTATTGAGCGGGGCTAATTTCAATGAGCAGTTCTTC
NA,TRBV18,TRBJ2-7,NA,CASSQGHGRDEQYF,TGTGCCAGCTCACAGGGACATGGACGCGACGAGCAGTACTTC
NA,TRBV18,TRBJ2-3,few,CASSPPRAGTDTQYF,TGTGCCAGCTCACCACCGCGGGCGGGCACAGATACGCAGTATTTT
NA,TRBV24-1,TRBJ1-2,NA,CATSDLGQTYGYTF,TGTGCCACCAGTGATTTGGGACAGACCTATGGCTACACCTTC
TRBD1,TRBV19,TRBJ1-4,once,CASSFTGAAGGEKLFF,TGTGCCAGTAGCTTCACAGGGGCGGCAGGGGGCGAAAAACTGTTTTTT
NA,TRBV11-3,TRBJ1-5,once,CASSAQGSNQPQHF,TGTGCCAGCAGCGCACAGGGTAGCAATCAGCCCCAGCATTTT
TRBD1,TRBV27,TRBJ1-5,NA,CASRGQGGPNQPQHF,TGTGCCAGCAGAGGACAGGGGGGGCCCAATCAGCCCCAGCATTTT